These 27 T cell receptor beta chains share one sample of origin, sequenced in a study of blood T cell repertoires in COVID-19. Only in-frame clones appear in the TCRdb table, and some are missing; sequencing was by immunoSEQ multiplex PCR. The sample has some 270,000 clones, around nine tenths seen once. Sequencing used peripheral blood. The source of these receptors is a man in his forties with active or convalescent COVID-19.

The V and J genes are TRBV7-9 and TRBJ2-5; TRBD1 is a possible D gene (5 bases). This CDR3 has 14 residues. Germline assignment: CDR1 SEHNR and CDR2 FQNEAQ (reference sequence). Trimming removed 5 bases from V and 2 bases from J, with 12 bases in between. The CDR3 is CASSPGRVQETQYF. As DNA, the CDR3 is TGTGCCAGCAGCCCCGGCAGGGTACAAGAGACCCAGTACTTC.

This clone was seen only a few times. This chain uses TRBV24-1 with TRBJ2-7; 7 bases are shared with TRBD1. Germline V gives CDR1 KGHDR, CDR2 SFDVKD. J was trimmed by 9 bases and V by 7 bases; bases with no gene match: 8. This CDR3 is 12 amino acids long. DNA of the CDR3: TGTGCCACCAGCAAAGCACAGGGGCCGCAGTACTTC. It codes for CATSKAQGPQYF.

The J gene is TRBJ1-1, the V gene TRBV9; D may be TRBD1 (5 bases). The germline CDR1 and CDR2 sequences are SGDLS and YYNGEE. The CDR3 covers 15 residues. V gave up 0 bases and J gave up 1 base, with 10 bases separating them. The CDR3 loop reads CASSVDRTPNTEAFF. CDR3 DNA sequence: TGTGCCAGCAGCGTAGACCGGACACCGAACACTGAAGCTTTCTTT.

The chain links TRBV19 to TRBJ2-7, with TRBD2 matching 9 bases. CDR1 LNHDA and CDR2 SQIVND come from the germline V gene (reference sequence). The V and J ends lost 7 bases and 6 bases, in that order; junction bases with no gene match: 7. The CDR3 spans 13 residues. CDR3 loop: CASIAGGTGEQYF. DNA for the CDR3: TGTGCCAGTATTGCGGGAGGGACGGGCGAGCAGTACTTC.

This chain joins TRBV5-6 and TRBJ1-6; D unresolved. This CDR3 is built from 15 residues. V gave up 5 bases and J gave up 7 bases, with 16 bases separating them. Germline V lookup: CDR1 SGHDT, CDR2 YYEEEE. The CDR3 DNA sequence: TGTGCCAGCAGATCTAGTACGTGGGAGAATTCACCCCTCCACTTT. This sequence encodes CASRSSTWENSPLHF.

This chain joins TRBV23-1 and TRBJ1-2; D is uncertain. TRBV23-1 is identified as an open reading frame with a role that is uncertain. CDR3 length: 15 residues. V lost 1 base and J 3 bases, leaving 12 bases between the germline ends. The CDR3 bases are TGCGCCAGCAGTCAATTGAACAGTGCCGACTATGGCTACACCTTC. It translates to CASSQLNSADYGYTF.

The CDR3 DNA reads TGTGCCAGCAGCCGGGTGAAGGGGGAAAAACTGTTTTTT. The encoded protein is CASSRVKGEKLFF. The chain carries TRBV5-6 and TRBJ1-4; a weak D match, TRBD1 (5 bases). The CDR3 is 13 residues long. Germline assignment: CDR1 SGHDT and CDR2 YYEEEE. V was cut by 4 bases and J by 8 bases, with 12 bases left in between.

The chain combines TRBV30 with TRBJ1-5; a weak D match, TRBD1 (5 bases). V was clipped by 3 bases and J by 0 bases, with 18 bases between them. The CDR3 runs to 17 residues. Germline V CDR1 and CDR2: GTSNPN, SVGIG (reference sequence). In DNA form, the CDR3 reads TGTGCCTGGAGCCCTCGGGGGGGGGTATATAGCAATCAGCCCCAGCATTTT. This encodes CAWSPRGGVYSNQPQHF.

This chain connects TRBV20-1 to TRBJ2-3; the D gene is possibly TRBD2 (6 bases). This CDR3 has 15 amino acids. Germline CDR1 reads DFQATT; CDR2 reads SNEGSKA (reference sequence). Between the trimmed V and J ends, which lost 3 bases and 4 bases, there was a span of 17 bases. CDR3 residues: CSASSRGREADTQYF. As DNA, the CDR3 is TGCAGTGCTAGTTCCCGGGGCAGGGAGGCAGATACGCAGTATTTT.

The V call is TRBV6-5, the J call TRBJ1-5, with 7 bases aligning to TRBD1. This CDR3 region has 14 residues. J gave up 7 bases and V 2 bases, and 5 bases lay outside the gene matches. The germline V gene encodes CDR1 MNHEY and CDR2 SVGAGI. As DNA, the CDR3 is TGTGCCAGCAGTTACCAAGTAGGGGGCCAGCCCCAGCATTTT. It codes for CASSYQVGGQPQHF.

The chain is built from TRBV11-2 and TRBJ2-2, with unresolved D. CDR3 size: 14 residues. V lost 3 bases, J lost 5 bases, and 10 bases lay in between. Germline V lookup: CDR1 SGHAT, CDR2 FQNNGV. The chain's CDR3 is CASSLVVRTGELFF. Here the CDR3 DNA reads TGTGCCAGCAGCTTGGTGGTGAGGACCGGGGAGCTGTTTTTT. Using reference TRBV11-2 and TRBJ2-2 for the parts outside the CDR3, the full variable domain is EAGVAQSPRYKIIEKRQSVAFWCNPISGHATLYWYQQILGQGPKLLIQFQNNGVVDDSQLPKDRFSAERLKGVDSTLKIQPAKLEDSAVYLCASSLVVRTGELFFGEGSRLTVL.

The J gene is TRBJ2-7, the V gene TRBV5-4; 11 nucleotides line up with TRBD2. The length of the CDR3 is 14 residues. J gave up 4 bases and V 4 bases, and 4 bases lay outside the gene matches. Germline V CDR1 and CDR2: SGHNT, YYREEE (reference sequence). The CDR3 protein is CASSPRTSGYEQYF. The CDR3 bases are TGTGCCAGCAGCCCAAGGACTAGCGGGTACGAGCAGTACTTC.

V is TRBV5-6 and J is TRBJ2-3, with a tentative D call TRBD2 (5 bases). Per germline, CDR1 SGHDT and CDR2 YYEEEE. V was cut by 0 bases and J by 5 bases, with 10 bases left in between. The CDR3 length is 14 residues. The CDR3 region is CASSLGGRGDTQYF. CDR3 DNA sequence: TGTGCCAGCAGCTTGGGTGGGAGAGGAGATACGCAGTATTTT.

The CDR3 nucleotides are TGCGCCAGCAGTGGGGGGCCGTTGGTCGCCGAGCAGTACTTC. Translation: CASSGGPLVAEQYF. V and J are TRBV10-1 and TRBJ2-7, with D possibly TRBD1 on 6 matching bases. Germline CDR1 is WNHNN and CDR2 is SYGVQD (reference sequence). V gave up 4 bases and J gave up 6 bases, with 16 bases separating them. The CDR3 runs 14 residues.

The V call is TRBV28, the J call TRBJ2-7; 7 positions match TRBD1. J was trimmed by 5 bases and V by 8 bases; bases with no gene match: 9. Looked up from germline, CDR1 is MDHEN and CDR2 is SYDVKM. The CDR3 totals 13 residues. The CDR3 DNA follows: TGTGCCAGCGGGGCGACAGGGAGCAACGAGCAGTACTTC. Protein sequence: CASGATGSNEQYF.

The V call is TRBV10-3, the J call TRBJ2-3; possibly TRBD2 for D (7 bases). Germline CDR1 ENHRY, CDR2 SYGVKD. This CDR3 is built from 14 residues. The V end was cut by 11 bases, the J end by 4 bases, with 19 bases between. This CDR3 is CASHEGGEADTQYF. The DNA for the CDR3 is TGTGCCTCCCACGAAGGGGGGGAGGCAGATACGCAGTATTTT.

V and J are TRBV3-1 (or the pseudogene TRBV3-2) and TRBJ1-2, with D perhaps matching TRBD1 (6 bases). Germline V gives CDR1 LGHDT, CDR2 YNNKEL (reference sequence). V was trimmed by 3 bases and J by 9 bases, leaving 14 bases between them. CDR3 size: 13 residues. Here the CDR3 DNA reads TGTGCCAGCAGCCAGGCCCGGGACATCCGCTACACCTTC. Its protein product is CASSQARDIRYTF.

The chain recombines TRBV25-1 with TRBJ1-1; D uncertain. The CDR3 extends over 13 amino acids. The V end was cut by 4 bases, the J end by 5 bases, with 11 bases between. Germline CDR1 reads MGHDK; CDR2 reads SYGVNS. The DNA of the CDR3 is TGTGCCAGCAGTGCGGGGTTTGGGACTGAAGCTTTCTTT. This encodes CASSAGFGTEAFF.

The V call is TRBV24-1, the J call TRBJ1-5; TRBD1 is a possible D gene (6 bases). V gave up 1 base and J gave up 0 bases, with 9 bases separating them. There are 16 residues in the CDR3. Per the germline V gene, CDR1 is KGHDR and CDR2 is SFDVKD. The CDR3 is CATSDLRTDSNQPQHF. The CDR3 nucleotides are TGTGCCACCAGTGATTTACGGACAGATAGCAATCAGCCCCAGCATTTT.

This clone has a handful of counts. The chain couples TRBV24-1 to TRBJ2-2; a possible D gene is TRBD1 (6 bases). This CDR3 contains 17 residues. V was trimmed by 4 bases and J by 7 bases, leaving 21 bases between them. The germline V gene has CDR1 KGHDR and CDR2 SFDVKD. CDR3 residues: CATSDRGQTGRVGELFF. CDR3 sequence (DNA): TGTGCCACCAGTGACAGGGGCCAGACCGGGCGGGTCGGGGAGCTGTTTTTT.

This chain connects TRBV30 to TRBJ2-7, with 13 bases that match TRBD2. This CDR3 is 20 amino acids long. Germline V gives CDR1 GTSNPN, CDR2 SVGIG (reference sequence). Trimming took 0 bases from V and 3 from J; bases not matched to a gene: 17. As DNA, the CDR3 is TGTGCCTGGAGTGTTTTCTCCGGACGGCGGACTAGCGGGAGAGTCTACGAGCAGTACTTC. Translated: CAWSVFSGRRTSGRVYEQYF.

The chain has TRBV11-2 and TRBJ1-2; 12 positions match TRBD1. The germline V gene has CDR1 SGHAT and CDR2 FQNNGV. V lost 5 bases to trimming and J lost 8 bases; unmatched junction nucleotides: 9. This CDR3 region has 15 residues. The DNA of the CDR3 is TGTGCCAGCAGCCTAGGGACAGGGGGCGCGTGGGGCTACACCTTC. Translated: CASSLGTGGAWGYTF.

This clone appeared once. The genes are TRBV6-5 and TRBJ1-5; TRBD1 aligns across 7 bases. Germline CDR1 and CDR2: MNHEY and SVGAGI. Germline trimming cut 6 bases from V and 0 bases from J; bases unmatched to any gene: 5. The CDR3 extends over 15 amino acids. This CDR3 reads CASRSGQYSNQPQHF. CDR3 nucleotide sequence: TGTGCCAGCAGATCGGGACAGTATAGCAATCAGCCCCAGCATTTT.

V gene TRBV27 combines with J gene TRBJ1-6; D uncertain. The CDR3 has 14 amino acids. CDR1 and CDR2 from the germline V gene are MNHEY and SMNVEV (reference sequence). V was pared by 2 bases and J by 6 bases, with 8 bases between. The CDR3 nucleotides are TGTGCCAGCAGTTTACCCGGAGGTAATTCACCCCTCCACTTT. Protein product: CASSLPGGNSPLHF.

This rearrangement joins TRBV14 to TRBJ2-3; 11 bases align to TRBD2. Per the germline V gene, CDR1 is SGHDN and CDR2 is FVKESK. This CDR3 contains 16 residues. J lost 8 bases, V lost 4 bases, and 11 bases had no gene match. This chain's CDR3 is CASSPPPTSGKRTQYF. Written as DNA, the CDR3 is TGTGCCAGCAGCCCCCCACCGACTAGCGGGAAGCGTACGCAGTATTTT.

The chain has TRBV19 and TRBJ2-1; TRBD2 is a possible D gene (6 bases). This CDR3 is 12 amino acids long. Trimming took 5 bases from V and 10 from J, leaving 12 bases between them. Germline CDR1 is LNHDA and CDR2 is SQIVND (reference sequence). The chain's CDR3 is CASSLEGLEQFF. In nucleotides, the CDR3 is TGTGCCAGTAGTTTGGAGGGTCTGGAGCAGTTCTTC.

This chain uses TRBV3-1 (or the pseudogene TRBV3-2) with TRBJ2-3; D ambiguous. The CDR3 loop spans 13 amino acids. The V and J ends lost 2 bases and 0 bases respectively, with 3 bases between them. The germline V gene has CDR1 LGHDT and CDR2 YNNKEL (reference sequence). The CDR3 DNA reads TGTGCCAGCAGCCAATCTAGCACAGATACGCAGTATTTT. Translation: CASSQSSTDTQYF.